The source of this T cell receptor beta chain is a study of T-cell memory formation after mild COVID-19. Notes on the study in general: Whether day 37 second-wave clones are SARS-CoV-2-specific was not confirmed. There were some responding clones in pre-infection memory, which suggested that cross-reactive memory had joined.

This clonotype was observed a handful of times. Its target is unknown. TCRdb reprocessed the 5' RACE reads via MiXCR and lists one record per CDR3 protein. This sample has 380,000 or so distinct CDR3 sequences; approximately 13% occur once, and the top ten carry about 24%. V lost 5 bases, J lost 8 bases, and 5 bases stayed unmatched. This CDR3 region has 12 residues. Germline-derived CDR1 and CDR2 are SQVTM and ANQGSEA. The source of this sequence is a man between 18 and 29 years old who had mild COVID-19 (a few samples of this study predate the infection). Cell type and time point are not known. The chain is built from TRBV29-1 and TRBJ2-1; 8 bases map to TRBD2. Sequencing was done on a sample of PBMCs or a T cell subset sorted from them (not recorded which). CDR3 DNA: TGCAGCGTTTACCGGGGGGGCGATGAGCAGTTCTTC. This encodes CSVYRGGDEQFF.